Included here is one T cell receptor (beta chain) sequence, with context. This record belongs to a study of blood T cell repertoires in COVID-19. Study background: Researchers got acute and convalescent COVID-19 samples from the United States, Italy and Spain. PBMCs, B-cell-depleted T cells, or T cells provided the cDNA or gDNA that made up the material.

In the authors' methods: Amplified reference gene primers provided the basis for estimating nucleated cell counts. Sequenced by immunoSEQ multiplex PCR; TCRdb stores in-frame clones only, minus some. D and trimming come from the DNA, and the V and J calls and clone size come from that table. The sample has roughly 130,000 clones, about 88% seen once. Per the germline V gene, CDR1 is SGHTA and CDR2 is FQGNSA. CDR3 length: 13 amino acids. The germline V and J ends were trimmed by 8 bases and 1 base, with 11 bases remaining between them. This receptor was identified in a man in his fifties or sixties with active COVID-19. Material: peripheral blood. This chain uses TRBV7-2 with TRBJ2-5, with D perhaps TRBD2 (5 bases). The CDR3 protein is CASGRGFQETQYF. In DNA form, the CDR3 reads TGTGCCAGCGGGCGAGGGTTCCAAGAGACCCAGTACTTC.